This TCR beta chain was captured by sequencing in a study of T cells in Graves' hyperthyroidism and ophthalmopathy. Study-wide context: Peripheral blood specimens were obtained at initial diagnosis, prior to any treatment.

Trimming shortened V by 0 bases and J by 5 bases, and 15 bases separated the two germline ends. The germline CDR1 and CDR2 sequences are SGDLS and YYNGEE. The CDR3 runs to 15 residues. Study results and limitations: Peripheral blood also featured most of the thyroid clonotypes expanded above 0.001.

There were TCR beta CDR3 regions amplified from RNA transcripts. HTBI primers were used for first-round RT-PCR of the TCR CDR3. TCRdb redid the calling of the multiplex PCR reads with MiXCR, one entry per CDR3 protein. The data hold a few hundred thousand distinct CDR3 sequences, with 22% observed a single time. Each diagnosis was grounded in clinical symptoms, serum thyroxine and TRAb, thyroid ultrasound, and orbital computed tomography. This clonotype was counted only a few times. Its antigen remains unknown. Input material: blood. The chain employs TRBV9 and TRBJ2-7; tentatively, D is TRBD1 (5 bases). This receptor was taken from a woman between 65 and 79 years old with Graves' ophthalmopathy. This CDR3 is CASSVAGAPSDEQYF. The CDR3 DNA sequence: TGTGCCAGCAGCGTAGCTGGGGCTCCGTCAGACGAGCAGTACTTC. The full variable domain, in which reference TRBV9 and TRBJ2-7 provide the parts outside the CDR3, is DSGVTQTPKHLITATGQRVTLRCSPRSGDLSVYWYQQSLDQGLQFLIQYYNGEERAKGNILERFSAQQFPDLHSELNLSSLELGDSALYFCASSVAGAPSDEQYFGPGTRLTVT.